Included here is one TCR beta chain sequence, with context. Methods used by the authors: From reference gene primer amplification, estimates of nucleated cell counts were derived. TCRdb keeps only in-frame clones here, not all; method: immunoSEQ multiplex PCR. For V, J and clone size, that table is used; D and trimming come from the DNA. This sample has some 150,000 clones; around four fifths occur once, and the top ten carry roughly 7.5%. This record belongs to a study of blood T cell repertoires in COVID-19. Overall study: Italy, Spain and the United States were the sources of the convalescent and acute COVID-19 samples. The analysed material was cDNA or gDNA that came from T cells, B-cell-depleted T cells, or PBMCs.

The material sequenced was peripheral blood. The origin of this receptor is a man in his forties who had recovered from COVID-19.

CDR3 region: CASSRAVFSDSPLHF. The CDR3 DNA is TGTGCCAGTAGTAGAGCGGTGTTTAGTGATTCACCCCTCCACTTT. The chain has TRBV19 and TRBJ1-6, with D uncertain. V dropped 4 bases and J dropped 8 bases, with 15 bases sitting between them. This CDR3 has 15 amino acids. CDR1 is LNHDA, CDR2 SQIVND, per germline (reference sequence).